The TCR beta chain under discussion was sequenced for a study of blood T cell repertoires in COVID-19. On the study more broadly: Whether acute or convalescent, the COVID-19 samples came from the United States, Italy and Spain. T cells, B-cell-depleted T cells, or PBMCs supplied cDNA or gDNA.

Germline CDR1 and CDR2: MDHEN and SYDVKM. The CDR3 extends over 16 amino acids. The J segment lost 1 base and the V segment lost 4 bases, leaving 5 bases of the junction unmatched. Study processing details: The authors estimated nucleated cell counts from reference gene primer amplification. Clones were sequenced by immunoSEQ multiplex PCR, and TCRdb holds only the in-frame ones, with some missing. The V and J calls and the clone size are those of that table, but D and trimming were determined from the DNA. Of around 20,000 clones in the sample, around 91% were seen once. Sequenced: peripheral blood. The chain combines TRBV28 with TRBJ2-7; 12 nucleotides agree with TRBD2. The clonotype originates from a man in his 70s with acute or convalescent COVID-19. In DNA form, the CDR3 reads TGTGCCAGCAGTTCCCCGACTAGCGGGAGTTCCTACGAGCAGTACTTC. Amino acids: CASSSPTSGSSYEQYF.